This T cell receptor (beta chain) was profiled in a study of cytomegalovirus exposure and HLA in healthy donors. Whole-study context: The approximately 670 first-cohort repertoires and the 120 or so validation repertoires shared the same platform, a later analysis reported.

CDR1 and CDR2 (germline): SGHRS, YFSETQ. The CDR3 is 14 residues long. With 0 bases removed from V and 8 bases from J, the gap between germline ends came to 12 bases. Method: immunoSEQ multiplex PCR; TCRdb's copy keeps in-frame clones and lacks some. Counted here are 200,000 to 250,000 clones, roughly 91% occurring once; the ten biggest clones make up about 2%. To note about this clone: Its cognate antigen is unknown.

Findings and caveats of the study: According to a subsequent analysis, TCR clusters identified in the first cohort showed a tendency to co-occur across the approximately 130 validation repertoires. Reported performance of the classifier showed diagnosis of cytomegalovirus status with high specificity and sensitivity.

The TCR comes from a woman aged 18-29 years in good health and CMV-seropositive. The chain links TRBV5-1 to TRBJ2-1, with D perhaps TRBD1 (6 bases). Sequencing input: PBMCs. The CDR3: CASSLELPGDEQFF. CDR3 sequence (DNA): TGCGCCAGCAGCTTGGAGCTCCCAGGGGATGAGCAGTTCTTC.